Listed here are 15 T cell receptor beta chains from one sample, sequenced in a study of technical replicates of blood from several donors. Sequencing was performed with immunoSEQ multiplex PCR; in TCRdb, only in-frame clones are kept and a portion is missing. The data show more than 70,000 clones, approximately 97% seen once. Sequencing used T cells isolated from PBMCs. The receptors shown here come from a human donor in good health.

The chain links TRBV5-4 to TRBJ1-1; tentative D call: TRBD1 (6 bases). With 4 bases removed from V and 7 bases from J, the gap between germline ends came to 17 bases. Germline assignment: CDR1 SGHNT and CDR2 YYREEE (reference sequence). CDR3 length: 14 residues. The CDR3 here is CASSTWTETGEAFF. In DNA, the CDR3 is TGTGCCAGCAGCACATGGACAGAAACGGGTGAAGCTTTCTTT.

The chain links TRBV7-3 to TRBJ2-1; 11 nucleotides line up with TRBD2. Germline-derived CDR1 and CDR2 are SGHTA and FQGTGA. Trimming removed 1 base from V and 9 bases from J; junction bases left unmatched: 8. This CDR3 is 16 amino acids long. In nucleotides, the CDR3 is TGTGCCAGCAGCTTAAGCGGACTAGCGGGTTCTGGTGAGCAGTTCTTC. Translated, it gives CASSLSGLAGSGEQFF.

The chain has TRBV6-1 and TRBJ1-4; 7 bases are a match to TRBD1. Germline-derived CDR1 and CDR2 are MNHNS and SASEGT. CDR3 length: 14 residues. V lost 10 bases to trimming and J lost 3 bases; unmatched junction nucleotides: 8. CDR3 sequence: CATRDGTANEKLFF. As DNA, the CDR3 is TGTGCCACCCGAGACGGGACAGCTAATGAAAAACTGTTTTTT.

The V and J genes are TRBV25-1 and TRBJ2-6; D is possibly TRBD1 (5 bases). V lost 5 bases and J 5 bases, leaving 19 bases between the germline ends. This CDR3 has 17 residues. Germline CDR1 and CDR2: MGHDK and SYGVNS. CDR3 amino acids: CASSSKGGQSRANVLTF. CDR3 sequence (DNA): TGTGCCAGCAGTTCGAAGGGTGGACAAAGTCGGGCCAACGTCCTGACTTTC.

This chain connects TRBV10-1 to TRBJ2-3; 8 positions match TRBD2. Germline CDR1 WNHNN, CDR2 SYGVQD (reference sequence). This CDR3 has 15 amino acids. With V trimmed by 1 base and J by 3 bases, 3 bases remained unmatched. The CDR3 DNA reads as TGCGCCAGCAGTGAGTTGTCGGGGGGGACAGATACGCAGTATTTT. Translated, it gives CASSELSGGTDTQYF.

This clone was counted once. This chain joins TRBV30 and TRBJ1-1, with D uncertain. Germline CDR1 and CDR2: GTSNPN and SVGIG (reference sequence). The CDR3 consists of 14 residues. V was pared by 0 bases and J by 0 bases, with 8 bases between. Here the CDR3 DNA reads TGTGCCTGGAGTGTACGGGTGTTGAACACTGAAGCTTTCTTT. Residues: CAWSVRVLNTEAFF.

The genes are TRBV19 and TRBJ1-1; unclear D gene. Per the germline V gene, CDR1 is LNHDA and CDR2 is SQIVND (reference sequence). Trimming stripped 3 bases from V and 4 bases from J, with 9 bases between. CDR3 length equals 13 residues. CDR3 sequence: CASSISQSTEAFF. Written as DNA, the CDR3 is TGTGCCAGTAGTATCTCTCAGTCCACTGAAGCTTTCTTT.

In this sample, this clone turned up a few times. The CDR3 coding sequence is TGTGCCATCAGTGAGAGGACTAGCGGAGAACATGAGCAGTTCTTC. Encoded protein: CAISERTSGEHEQFF. This chain uses TRBV10-3 with TRBJ2-1; 10 positions agree with TRBD2. J gave up 8 bases and V 2 bases, and 6 bases lay outside the gene matches. The CDR3 totals 15 residues. The germline V gene has CDR1 ENHRY and CDR2 SYGVKD.

The gene calls are TRBV27 and TRBJ2-1; 7 bases match TRBD2. V lost 6 bases, J lost 8 bases, and 7 bases stayed unmatched. The CDR3 is made up of 13 amino acids. Germline V gives CDR1 MNHEY, CDR2 SMNVEV (reference sequence). CDR3 sequence: CASRRLARHEQFF. The CDR3 bases are TGTGCCAGCAGACGACTAGCTCGGCATGAGCAGTTCTTC.

The chain joins TRBV5-1 to TRBJ2-2, with D possibly being TRBD1 (7 bases). CDR1 and CDR2 from the germline V gene are SGHRS and YFSETQ. The CDR3 is 19 amino acids. The ends were cut back, 0 bases at V and 1 base at J, with 19 bases in the middle. CDR3 sequence reads: CASSLVLRGRTGNTGELFF. CDR3 in DNA: TGCGCCAGCAGCTTGGTATTGAGGGGGAGGACAGGGAACACCGGGGAGCTGTTTTTT.

This chain connects TRBV28 to TRBJ1-5, with D possibly matching TRBD1 (6 bases). Germline V CDR1 and CDR2: MDHEN, SYDVKM. This CDR3 spans 17 amino acids. Trimming took off 6 bases at V and 7 bases at J, with 25 bases between the two ends. The CDR3 sequence: CASRPSGGLGAGQPQHF. The DNA of the CDR3 is TGTGCCAGCAGACCCTCGGGGGGGCTGGGGGCCGGGCAGCCCCAGCATTTT.

The chain recombines TRBV6-1 with TRBJ2-7; TRBD2 is a possible D gene (6 bases). The CDR3 extends over 15 amino acids. Trimming cost V 6 bases and J 1 base, with 16 bases left between them. Per germline, CDR1 MNHNS and CDR2 SASEGT. CDR3 bases: TGTGCCAGCAGAACGCCGGGACTGTTATCCTACGAGCAGTACTTC. Its translation is CASRTPGLLSYEQYF.

This chain joins TRBV11-2 and TRBJ2-7; no clear D gene. CDR1 SGHAT and CDR2 FQNNGV come from the germline V gene. Trimming left V 1 base short and J 2 bases short, with 12 bases between. The CDR3 extends over 15 amino acids. CDR3 DNA sequence: TGTGCCAGCAGCTTAGCAGGCAGGCCGCCCTACGAGCAGTACTTC. It encodes CASSLAGRPPYEQYF.

Here the CDR3 DNA reads TGTGCCAGCAGACCATTCAGGGTGGTTTACAATGAGCAGTTCTTC. As protein: CASRPFRVVYNEQFF. The chain employs TRBV6-5 and TRBJ2-1; perhaps TRBD1 as D (5 bases). Deletions cut 6 bases from V and 4 bases from J, with 16 bases between. The CDR3 has 15 amino acids. CDR1 is MNHEY and CDR2 is SVGAGI in the germline V gene.

V gene TRBV6-6 combines with J gene TRBJ2-5, with 13 bases identical to TRBD2. The J segment lost 5 bases and the V segment lost 6 bases, leaving 6 bases of the junction unmatched. The CDR3 contains 15 residues. The germline CDR1 and CDR2 sequences are MNHNY and SVGAGI (reference sequence). CDR3 region: CASRALAGGEETQYF. DNA for the CDR3: TGTGCCAGCAGGGCACTAGCGGGGGGGGAGGAGACCCAGTACTTC.